These 13 T cell receptor beta chains originate from one sample sequenced in a study of T cells in Graves' hyperthyroidism and ophthalmopathy. RNA transcripts yielded amplified TCR beta CDR3 regions. RT-PCR in the first round (using the HTBI primer set) targeted the TCR CDR3. A single record per CDR3 protein comes from TCRdb applying MiXCR to the multiplex PCR reads. Seen here are roughly 500,000 distinct CDR3 sequences, around 14% observed once, and the top ten hold roughly 5.5%. The sequenced sample consisted of blood. These receptors were obtained from a woman aged 30 to 39 with Graves' hyperthyroidism that later progressed to Graves' ophthalmopathy.

This clonotype was recorded many times. The chain has TRBV10-3 and TRBJ2-3; the match to TRBD1 covers 7 bases. Germline CDR1 ENHRY, CDR2 SYGVKD. The CDR3 loop spans 15 amino acids. V lost 6 bases, J lost 2 bases, and 8 bases stayed unmatched. CDR3 bases: TGTGCCATCAGCGCGTCCGGACAGGCCACAGATACGCAGTATTTT. Translation: CAISASGQATDTQYF.

The CDR3 coding sequence is TGCAGTGCTAGTAGCGGGAGGATGGCAGATACGCAGTATTTT. It is translated as CSASSGRMADTQYF. The rearrangement links TRBV20-1 to TRBJ2-3; 10 nucleotides agree with TRBD2. Germline trimming cut 3 bases from V and 4 bases from J; bases unmatched to any gene: 4. The CDR3 contains 14 residues. Looked up from germline, CDR1 is DFQATT and CDR2 is SNEGSKA (reference sequence).

This clonotype was recorded a few times. The CDR3 protein is CATSDFKDVYTF. CDR3 bases: TGTGCCACCAGTGATTTCAAGGACGTCTACACCTTC. The chain uses TRBV24-1 and TRBJ1-2; D gene uncertain. CDR3 length: 12 residues. Trimming removed 1 base at V and 10 bases at J, with 9 bases between. Germline loops: CDR1 KGHDR, CDR2 SFDVKD.

V gene TRBV24-1 combines with J gene TRBJ2-7; possibly TRBD1 for D (6 bases). From germline, CDR1 is KGHDR and CDR2 SFDVKD. This CDR3 is built from 15 residues. The V end lost 1 base, the J end lost 6 bases, and 15 bases lay between the germline ends. The CDR3 sequence is CATSDLEGGRCEQYF. The CDR3 region has the DNA TGTGCCACCAGTGATTTAGAAGGGGGACGCTGCGAGCAGTACTTC.

This clonotype has a handful of counts. V and J are TRBV5-5 and TRBJ2-2; 14 bases are shared with TRBD2. Germline CDR1 reads SGHKS; CDR2 reads YYEKEE (reference sequence). With V trimmed by 4 bases and J by 4 bases, 6 bases remained unmatched. The CDR3 runs 17 residues. DNA of the CDR3: TGTGCCAGCAGCCGAACAGGGACTAGCGGGAGCACCGGGGAGCTGTTTTTT. Protein sequence: CASSRTGTSGSTGELFF.

This clonotype was seen only a few times. The rearrangement joins TRBV5-6 to TRBJ1-6; maybe TRBD1 (6 bases). The germline V gene encodes CDR1 SGHDT and CDR2 YYEEEE. The CDR3 extends over 15 amino acids. Trimming removed 8 bases at V and 0 bases at J, with 12 bases between. This CDR3 is CASSQGYSYNSPLHF. Written as DNA, the CDR3 is TGTGCCAGTTCACAGGGATACTCCTATAATTCACCCCTCCACTTT.

In this sample, this clonotype turned up many times. The chain carries TRBV30 and TRBJ2-7, with TRBD2 identical over 10 bases. In germline, CDR1 is GTSNPN, CDR2 SVGIG (reference sequence). V lost 4 bases and J lost 3; bases outside the gene matches: 9. The CDR3 covers 15 residues. CDR3 bases: TGTGCCTGGACCATCAGCGGGAGGGCCGGCTACGAGCAGTACTTC. Its protein product is CAWTISGRAGYEQYF.

This clonotype was observed many times. This chain joins TRBV6-2 or TRBV6-3 and TRBJ1-5, with 9 bases lining up with TRBD1. There are 16 residues in the CDR3. Germline V gene sequence: CDR1 MNHEY, CDR2 SVGEGT. The ends lost 6 bases at V and 7 bases at J; junction bases unmatched: 13. CDR3 amino acids: CASSDRDRDGGQPQHF. CDR3 nucleotide sequence: TGTGCCAGCAGCGACCGGGACAGGGACGGTGGGCAGCCCCAGCATTTT.

There are many counts of this clonotype. The rearrangement uses TRBV15 and TRBJ2-7, with D possibly matching TRBD1 (6 bases). Germline V lookup: CDR1 LNHNV, CDR2 YYDKDF (reference sequence). The CDR3 loop spans 14 amino acids. V shed 0 bases and J shed 4 bases, with 10 bases lying between them. In DNA, the CDR3 is TGTGCCACCAGCAGAGACAGGGACAATTACGAGCAGTACTTC. Its translation: CATSRDRDNYEQYF.

In its sample, this clonotype was seen many times. V is TRBV3-1 and J is TRBJ1-2; D possibly corresponds to TRBD1 (5 bases). This CDR3 has 14 residues. Trimming removed 10 bases from V and 4 bases from J, with 19 bases in between. The germline CDR1 and CDR2 sequences are LGHDT and YNNKEL (reference sequence). CDR3 residues: CATKGLGQAYGYTF. CDR3 nucleotides: TGTGCCACCAAGGGGTTAGGGCAGGCCTATGGCTACACCTTC.

The CDR3 loop reads CASSQGLSRGHEQFF. The CDR3 bases are TGTGCCAGCAGTCAAGGACTCAGTAGGGGCCATGAGCAGTTCTTC. The chain recombines TRBV28 with TRBJ2-1; D is perhaps TRBD1 or TRBD2 (5 bases each). V dropped 5 bases and J dropped 8 bases, with 19 bases sitting between them. This CDR3 has 15 residues. From germline, CDR1 is MDHEN and CDR2 SYDVKM.

This clonotype has at least ten counts. The chain uses TRBV28 and TRBJ1-1; D is unresolved. V was clipped by 3 bases and J by 12 bases, with 14 bases between them. CDR1 and CDR2 from the germline V gene are MDHEN and SYDVKM. The CDR3 sequence is 12 residues long. CDR3 DNA: TGTGCCAGCAGTTTTGGAGGGAGGAAGACTTTCTTT. This encodes CASSFGGRKTFF.

This clonotype has a count of ten or more. The V call is TRBV6-1, the J call TRBJ2-3, with 7 nucleotides matching TRBD2. CDR1 MNHNS and CDR2 SASEGT come from the germline V gene. With V trimmed by 5 bases and J by 0 bases, 17 bases remained unmatched. CDR3 length: 19 amino acids. The DNA for the CDR3 is TGTGCCAGCAGTCCCCCCAGATACGCCGGACTAGGAAGCACAGATACGCAGTATTTT. Its protein product is CASSPPRYAGLGSTDTQYF.